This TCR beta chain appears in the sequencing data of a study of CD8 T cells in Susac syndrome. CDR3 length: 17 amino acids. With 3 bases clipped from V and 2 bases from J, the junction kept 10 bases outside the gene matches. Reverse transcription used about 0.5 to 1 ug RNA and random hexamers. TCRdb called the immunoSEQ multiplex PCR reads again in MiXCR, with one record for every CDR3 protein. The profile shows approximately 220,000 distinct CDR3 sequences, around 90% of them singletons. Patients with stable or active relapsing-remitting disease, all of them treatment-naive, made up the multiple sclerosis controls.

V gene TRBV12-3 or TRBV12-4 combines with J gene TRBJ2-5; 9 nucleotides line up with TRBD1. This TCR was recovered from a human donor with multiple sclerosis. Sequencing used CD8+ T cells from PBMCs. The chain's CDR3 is CASSFRPGQGLQETQYF. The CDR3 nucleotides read TGTGCCAGCAGTTTTCGCCCGGGACAGGGACTTCAAGAGACCCAGTACTTC.